This passage covers 8 T cell receptor beta chains from one sample sequenced in a study of CD4 T cells in lung cancer. Their antigen targets remain unknown. TCRdb's copy holds only in-frame clones and misses some; the assay was immunoSEQ multiplex PCR. The table has 200 to 300 clones, more than 80% seen once. After less than 15 days with mutant 27-mer peptides, PBMCs were restimulated with peptide-pulsed autologous B cells. The sorted cells were live T cells secreting IFNgamma after restimulation with peptide-pulsed B cells. Sorted cells were expanded at limiting dilution, roughly 3 or 10 per well, for 14 to 20 days. Sequenced material: a CD4+ T cell line or clone grown in culture. These receptor sequences come from a woman aged 60-75 years with non-small cell lung cancer. Some clones in this sample may be carry-over from other donors' samples.

The V gene is TRBV28, the J gene TRBJ1-2, with D unclear. CDR1 is MDHEN, CDR2 SYDVKM, per germline. The CDR3 totals 14 residues. V dropped 5 bases and J dropped 6 bases, with 16 bases sitting between them. CDR3 sequence: CASSPHPAWDGYTF. The CDR3 DNA sequence: TGTGCCAGCAGTCCCCACCCAGCCTGGGATGGCTACACCTTC.

V gene TRBV5-6 combines with J gene TRBJ1-2; the D is unclear. CDR1 is SGHDT, CDR2 YYEEEE, per germline. V lost 1 base to trimming and J lost 6 bases, with 7 bases between them. CDR3 size: 12 residues. The CDR3 sequence is CASSLFWDGYTF. The CDR3 nucleotides read TGTGCCAGCAGCTTGTTCTGGGATGGCTACACCTTC.

The chain joins TRBV11-3 to TRBJ2-3; 15 nucleotides agree with TRBD2. V shed 5 bases, J shed 1 base, and the junction held 7 bases outside the gene matches. Germline CDR1 reads SGHNT; CDR2 reads YENEEA. The CDR3 totals 18 residues. CDR3 in amino acids: CASSASRTSGGGTDTQYF. CDR3 coding DNA: TGTGCCAGCAGCGCCTCACGGACTAGCGGGGGGGGCACAGATACGCAGTATTTT.

V usage is TRBV6-9 and J usage is TRBJ1-2, with no clear D. The CDR3 covers 13 residues. V was shortened by 3 bases and J by 0 bases, with 5 bases between the two germline ends. Germline V CDR1 and CDR2: MNHGY, SVAAGI. The CDR3 region is CASSYVPNYGYTF. DNA of the CDR3: TGTGCCAGCAGTTACGTCCCTAACTATGGCTACACCTTC.

This clone occurred once. The chain's CDR3 is CASSKREVDTGELFF. DNA of the CDR3: TGTGCCAGCAGTAAGCGGGAGGTCGACACCGGGGAGCTGTTTTTT. This chain joins TRBV6-6 and TRBJ2-2; 9 bases are a match to TRBD2. CDR1 and CDR2 (germline): MNHNY, SVGAGI (reference sequence). The ends lost 5 bases at V and 3 bases at J; junction bases unmatched: 4. The CDR3 length is 15 residues.

This chain connects TRBV19 to TRBJ1-2; D may be TRBD1 (5 bases). Germline CDR1 reads LNHDA; CDR2 reads SQIVND (reference sequence). CDR3 length: 15 amino acids. The V end lost 5 bases, the J end lost 1 base, and 14 bases lay between the germline ends. Here the CDR3 DNA reads TGTGCCAGTAGTCCACAGGAGGGTGGTAACTATGGCTACACCTTC. This gives the protein CASSPQEGGNYGYTF.

This clone was seen once. This chain joins TRBV6-1 and TRBJ2-1, with D unclear. CDR3 size: 11 residues. CDR1 and CDR2 (germline): MNHNS, SASEGT. Between the trimmed V and J ends, which lost 5 bases and 9 bases, there was a span of 8 bases. The CDR3: CASSILGEQFF. CDR3 nucleotides: TGTGCCAGCAGTATCCTCGGTGAGCAGTTCTTC.

The gene calls are TRBV19 and TRBJ1-1; D gene unclear. V lost 3 bases to trimming and J lost 1 base, with 6 bases between them. The CDR3 is 13 amino acids. The germline V gene encodes CDR1 LNHDA and CDR2 SQIVND (reference sequence). The CDR3 spells CASSIGSNTEAFF. CDR3 bases: TGTGCCAGTAGTATTGGCTCGAACACTGAAGCTTTCTTT.